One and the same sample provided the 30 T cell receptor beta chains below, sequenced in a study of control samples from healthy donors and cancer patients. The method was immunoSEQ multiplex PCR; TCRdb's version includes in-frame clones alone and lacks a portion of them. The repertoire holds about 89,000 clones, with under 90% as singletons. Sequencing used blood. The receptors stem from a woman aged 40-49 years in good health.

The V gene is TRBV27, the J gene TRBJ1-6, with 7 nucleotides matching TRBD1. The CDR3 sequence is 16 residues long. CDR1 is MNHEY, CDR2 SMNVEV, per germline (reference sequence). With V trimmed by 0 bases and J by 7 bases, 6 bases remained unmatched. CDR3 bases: TGTGCCAGCAGTTTATCGGGGACAGCCAAAAATTCACCCCTCCACTTT. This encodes CASSLSGTAKNSPLHF.

CDR3 coding DNA: TGCGCCAGCAGCCAAGCGACAGGAGACTACTCCTACGAGCAGTACTTC. The encoded protein is CASSQATGDYSYEQYF. The V gene is TRBV4-3, the J gene TRBJ2-7; D may be TRBD1 (6 bases). Looked up from germline, CDR1 is LGHNA and CDR2 is YSLEER. Trimming cost V 1 base and J 0 bases, with 13 bases left between them. This CDR3 comprises 16 residues.

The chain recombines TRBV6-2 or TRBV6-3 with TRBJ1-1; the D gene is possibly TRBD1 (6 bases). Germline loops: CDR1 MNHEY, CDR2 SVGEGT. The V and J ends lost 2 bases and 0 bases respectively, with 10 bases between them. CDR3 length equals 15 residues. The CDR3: CASSYPWGLNTEAFF. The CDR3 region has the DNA TGTGCCAGCAGTTACCCGTGGGGGCTGAACACTGAAGCTTTCTTT.

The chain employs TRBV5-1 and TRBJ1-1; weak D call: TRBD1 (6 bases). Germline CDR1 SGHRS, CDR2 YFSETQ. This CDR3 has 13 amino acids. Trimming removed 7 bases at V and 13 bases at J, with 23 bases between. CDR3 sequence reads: CASGEGTRVNFFF. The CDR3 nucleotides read TGCGCCAGCGGCGAAGGGACACGGGTGAATTTTTTCTTT.

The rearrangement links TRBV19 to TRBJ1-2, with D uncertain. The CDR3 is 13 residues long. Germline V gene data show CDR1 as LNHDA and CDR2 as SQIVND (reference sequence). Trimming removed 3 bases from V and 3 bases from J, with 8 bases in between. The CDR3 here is CASSIFDHYGYTF. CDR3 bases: TGTGCCAGTAGTATCTTCGACCACTATGGCTACACCTTC. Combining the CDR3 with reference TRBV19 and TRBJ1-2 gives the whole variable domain DGGITQSPKYLFRKEGQNVTLSCEQNLNHDAMYWYRQDPGQGLRLIYYSQIVNDFQKGDIAEGYSVSREKKESFPLTVTSAQKNPTAFYLCASSIFDHYGYTFGSGTRLTVV.

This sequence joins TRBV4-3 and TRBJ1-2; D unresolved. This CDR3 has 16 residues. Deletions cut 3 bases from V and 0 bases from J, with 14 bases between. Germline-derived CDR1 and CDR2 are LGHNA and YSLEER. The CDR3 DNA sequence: TGCGCCAGCAGCCAGTACGTTAGGGCCACTAACTATGGCTACACCTTC. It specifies CASSQYVRATNYGYTF.

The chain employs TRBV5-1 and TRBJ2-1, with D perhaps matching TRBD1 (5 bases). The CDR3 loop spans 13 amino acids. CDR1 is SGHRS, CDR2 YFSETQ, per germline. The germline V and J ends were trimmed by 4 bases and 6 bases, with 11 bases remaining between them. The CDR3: CASSVGLGNEQFF. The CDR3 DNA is TGCGCCAGCAGCGTGGGGCTGGGCAATGAGCAGTTCTTC.

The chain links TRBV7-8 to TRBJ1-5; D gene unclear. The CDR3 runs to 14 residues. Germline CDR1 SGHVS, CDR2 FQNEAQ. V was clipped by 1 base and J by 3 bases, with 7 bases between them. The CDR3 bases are TGTGCCAGCAGCTTAGAAACAGCCAATCAGCCCCAGCATTTT. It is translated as CASSLETANQPQHF.

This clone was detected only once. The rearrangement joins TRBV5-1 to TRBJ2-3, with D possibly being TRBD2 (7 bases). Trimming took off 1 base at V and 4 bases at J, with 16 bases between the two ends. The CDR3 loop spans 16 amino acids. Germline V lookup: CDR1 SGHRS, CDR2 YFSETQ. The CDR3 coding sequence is TGCGCCAGCAGCTTGAAGGAGAGGGGGGGACCAGATACGCAGTATTTT. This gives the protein CASSLKERGGPDTQYF. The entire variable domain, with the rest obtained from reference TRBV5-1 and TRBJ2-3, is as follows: KAGVTQTPRYLIKTRGQQVTLSCSPISGHRSVSWYQQTPGQGLQFLFEYFSETQRNKGNFPGRFSGRQFSNSRSEMNVSTLELGDSALYLCASSLKERGGPDTQYFGPGTRLTVL.

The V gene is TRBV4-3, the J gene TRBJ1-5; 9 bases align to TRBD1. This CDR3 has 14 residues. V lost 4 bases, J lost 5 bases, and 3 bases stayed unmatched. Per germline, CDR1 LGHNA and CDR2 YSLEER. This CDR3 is CASSPRTGDQPQHF. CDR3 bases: TGCGCCAGCAGCCCTCGGACAGGGGATCAGCCCCAGCATTTT.

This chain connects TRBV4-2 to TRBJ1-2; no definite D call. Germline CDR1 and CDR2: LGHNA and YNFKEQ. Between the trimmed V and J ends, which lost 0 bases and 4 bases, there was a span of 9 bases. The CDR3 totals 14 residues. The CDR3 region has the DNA TGTGCCAGCAGCCAAGATAATGACGGCTATGGCTACACCTTC. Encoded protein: CASSQDNDGYGYTF.

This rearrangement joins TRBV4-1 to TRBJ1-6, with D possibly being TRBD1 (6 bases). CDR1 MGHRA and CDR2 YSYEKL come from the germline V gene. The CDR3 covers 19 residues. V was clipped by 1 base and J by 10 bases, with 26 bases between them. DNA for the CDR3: TGCGCCAGCAGCCAAGGAATCATTAGCCTTCAGGGGTTTCGGTCACCCCTCCACTTT. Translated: CASSQGIISLQGFRSPLHF.

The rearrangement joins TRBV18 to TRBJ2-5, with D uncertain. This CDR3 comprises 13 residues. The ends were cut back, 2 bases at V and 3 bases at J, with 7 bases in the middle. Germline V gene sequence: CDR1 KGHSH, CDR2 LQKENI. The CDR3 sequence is CASSPSSEETQYF. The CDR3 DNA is TGTGCCAGCTCACCAAGCTCTGAAGAGACCCAGTACTTC. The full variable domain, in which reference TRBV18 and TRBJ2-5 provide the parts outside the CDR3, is NAGVMQNPRHLVRRRGQEARLRCSPMKGHSHVYWYRQLPEEGLKFMVYLQKENIIDESGMPKERFSAEFPKEGPSILRIQQVVRGDSAAYFCASSPSSEETQYFGPGTRLLVL.

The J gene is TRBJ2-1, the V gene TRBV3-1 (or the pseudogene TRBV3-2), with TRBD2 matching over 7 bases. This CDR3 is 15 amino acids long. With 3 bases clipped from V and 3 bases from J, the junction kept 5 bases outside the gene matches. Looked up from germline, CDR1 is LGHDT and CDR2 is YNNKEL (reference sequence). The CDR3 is CASSQGLQNYNEQFF. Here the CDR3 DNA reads TGTGCCAGCAGCCAGGGACTACAAAACTACAATGAGCAGTTCTTC.

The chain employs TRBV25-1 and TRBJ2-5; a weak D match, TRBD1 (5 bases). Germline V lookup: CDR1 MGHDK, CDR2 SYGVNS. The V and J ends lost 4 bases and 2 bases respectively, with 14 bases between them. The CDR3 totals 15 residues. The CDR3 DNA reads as TGTGCCAGCAGTGTGGCCCGACAGCTACAAGAGACCCAGTACTTC. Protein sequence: CASSVARQLQETQYF.

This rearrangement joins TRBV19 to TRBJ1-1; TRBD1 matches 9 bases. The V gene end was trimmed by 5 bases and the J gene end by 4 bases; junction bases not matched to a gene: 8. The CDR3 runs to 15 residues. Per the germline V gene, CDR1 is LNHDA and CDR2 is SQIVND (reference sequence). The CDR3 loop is CASSAGTGLGTEAFF. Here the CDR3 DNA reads TGTGCCAGTAGTGCGGGGACAGGGTTGGGCACTGAAGCTTTCTTT.

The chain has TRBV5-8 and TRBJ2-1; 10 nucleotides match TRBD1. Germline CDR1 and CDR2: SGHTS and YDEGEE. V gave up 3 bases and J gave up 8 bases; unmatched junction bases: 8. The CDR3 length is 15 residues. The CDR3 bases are TGTGCCAGCAGCTCGTTACGACAGGGGGCGGATGAGCAGTTCTTC. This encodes CASSSLRQGADEQFF.

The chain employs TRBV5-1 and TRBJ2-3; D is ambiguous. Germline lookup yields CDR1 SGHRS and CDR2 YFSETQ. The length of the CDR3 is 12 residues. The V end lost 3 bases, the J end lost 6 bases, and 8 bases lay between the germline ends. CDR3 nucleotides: TGCGCCAGCAGCTACGGTGACGATACGCAGTATTTT. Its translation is CASSYGDDTQYF.

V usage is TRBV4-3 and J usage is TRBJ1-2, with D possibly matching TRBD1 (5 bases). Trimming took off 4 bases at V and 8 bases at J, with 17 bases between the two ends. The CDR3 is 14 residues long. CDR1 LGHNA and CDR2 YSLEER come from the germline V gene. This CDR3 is CASSPRPTGDGYTF. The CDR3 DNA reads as TGCGCCAGCAGCCCCCGGCCAACAGGTGACGGCTACACCTTC.

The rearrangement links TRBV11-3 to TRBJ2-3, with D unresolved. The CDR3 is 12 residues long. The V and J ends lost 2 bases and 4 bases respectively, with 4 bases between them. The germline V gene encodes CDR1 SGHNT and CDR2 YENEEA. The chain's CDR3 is CASSLTADTQYF. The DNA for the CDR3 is TGTGCCAGCAGCTTAACGGCAGATACGCAGTATTTT.

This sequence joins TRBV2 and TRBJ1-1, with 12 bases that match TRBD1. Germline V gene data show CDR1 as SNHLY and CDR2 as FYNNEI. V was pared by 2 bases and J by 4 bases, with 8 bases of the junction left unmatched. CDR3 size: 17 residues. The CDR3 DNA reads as TGTGCCAGCAGTGAATGGCCGGGACAGGGGGCGCGCACTGAAGCTTTCTTT. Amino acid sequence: CASSEWPGQGARTEAFF.

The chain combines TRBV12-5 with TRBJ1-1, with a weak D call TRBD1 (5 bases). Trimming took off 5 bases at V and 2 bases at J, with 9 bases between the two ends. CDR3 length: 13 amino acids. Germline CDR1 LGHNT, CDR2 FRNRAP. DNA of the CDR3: TGTGCTAGTGGTCCGGGGGGAAACACTGAAGCTTTCTTT. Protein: CASGPGGNTEAFF.

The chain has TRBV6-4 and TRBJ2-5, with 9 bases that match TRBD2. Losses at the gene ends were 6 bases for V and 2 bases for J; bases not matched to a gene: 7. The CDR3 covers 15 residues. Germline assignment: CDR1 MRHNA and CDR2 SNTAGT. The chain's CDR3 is CASRDGLALQETQYF. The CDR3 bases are TGTGCCAGCAGGGACGGACTAGCGTTACAAGAGACCCAGTACTTC.

The CDR3: CASSSRMNTEAFF. In DNA, the CDR3 is TGTGCCAGCAGCTCGCGCATGAACACTGAAGCTTTCTTT. The rearrangement joins TRBV5-6 to TRBJ1-1; D remains unclear. Trimming stripped 3 bases from V and 0 bases from J, with 6 bases between. Germline loops: CDR1 SGHDT, CDR2 YYEEEE. The CDR3 has 13 amino acids.

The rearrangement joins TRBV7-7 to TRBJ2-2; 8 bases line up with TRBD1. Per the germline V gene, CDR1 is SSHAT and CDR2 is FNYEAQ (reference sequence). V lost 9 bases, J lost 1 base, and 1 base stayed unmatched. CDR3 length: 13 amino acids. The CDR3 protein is CASGQGNTGELFF. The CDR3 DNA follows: TGTGCCAGTGGACAGGGGAACACCGGGGAGCTGTTTTTT.

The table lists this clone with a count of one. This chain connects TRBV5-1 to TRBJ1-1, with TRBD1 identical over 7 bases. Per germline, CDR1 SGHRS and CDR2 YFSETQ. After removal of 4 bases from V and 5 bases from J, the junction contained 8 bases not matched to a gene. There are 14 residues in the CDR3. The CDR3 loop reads CASSLRGQGTEAFF. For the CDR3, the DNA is TGCGCCAGCAGCCTTAGGGGGCAGGGGACTGAAGCTTTCTTT.

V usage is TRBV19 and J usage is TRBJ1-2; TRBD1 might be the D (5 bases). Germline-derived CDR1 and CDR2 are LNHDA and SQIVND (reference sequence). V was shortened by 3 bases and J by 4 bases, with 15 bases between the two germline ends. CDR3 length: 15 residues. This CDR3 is CASSIPGRDSYGYTF. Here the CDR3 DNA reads TGTGCCAGTAGTATCCCAGGGAGGGATTCCTATGGCTACACCTTC. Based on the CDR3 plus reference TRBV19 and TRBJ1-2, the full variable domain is DGGITQSPKYLFRKEGQNVTLSCEQNLNHDAMYWYRQDPGQGLRLIYYSQIVNDFQKGDIAEGYSVSREKKESFPLTVTSAQKNPTAFYLCASSIPGRDSYGYTFGSGTRLTVV.

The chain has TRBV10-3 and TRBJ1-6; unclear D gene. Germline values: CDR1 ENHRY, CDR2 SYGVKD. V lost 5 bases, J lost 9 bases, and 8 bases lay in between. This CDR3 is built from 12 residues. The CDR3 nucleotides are TGTGCCATCAGTAGGGAGTCTTCACCCCTCCACTTT. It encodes CAISRESSPLHF.

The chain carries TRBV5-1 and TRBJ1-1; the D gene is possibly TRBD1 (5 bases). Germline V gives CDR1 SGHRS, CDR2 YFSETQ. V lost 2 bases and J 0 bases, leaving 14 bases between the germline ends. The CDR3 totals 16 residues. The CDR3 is CASSFGRAGMNTEAFF. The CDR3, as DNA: TGCGCCAGCAGCTTCGGCAGGGCGGGGATGAACACTGAAGCTTTCTTT. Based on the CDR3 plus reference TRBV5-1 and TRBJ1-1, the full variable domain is KAGVTQTPRYLIKTRGQQVTLSCSPISGHRSVSWYQQTPGQGLQFLFEYFSETQRNKGNFPGRFSGRQFSNSRSEMNVSTLELGDSALYLCASSFGRAGMNTEAFFGQGTRLTVV.

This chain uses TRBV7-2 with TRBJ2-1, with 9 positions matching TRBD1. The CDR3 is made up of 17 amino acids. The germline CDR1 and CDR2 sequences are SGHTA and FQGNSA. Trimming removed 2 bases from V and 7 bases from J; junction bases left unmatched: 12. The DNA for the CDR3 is TGTGCCAGCAGCTTAAACACAGGGGGCGCATGGCGAAATGAGCAGTTCTTC. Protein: CASSLNTGGAWRNEQFF.